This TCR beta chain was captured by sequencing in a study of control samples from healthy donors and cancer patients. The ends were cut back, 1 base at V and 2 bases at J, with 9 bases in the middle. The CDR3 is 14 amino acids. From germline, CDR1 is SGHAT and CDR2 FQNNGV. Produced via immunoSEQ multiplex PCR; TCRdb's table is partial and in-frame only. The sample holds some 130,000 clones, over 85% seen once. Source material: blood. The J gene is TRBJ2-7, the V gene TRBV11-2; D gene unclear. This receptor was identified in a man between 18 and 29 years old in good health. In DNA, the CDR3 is TGTGCCAGCAGCTTAGTGCTGGGTCCCTACGAGCAGTACTTC. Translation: CASSLVLGPYEQYF.